The rows below give T cell receptor beta chains drawn from one sample of a study of blood T cell repertoires in COVID-19. Profiling relied on immunoSEQ multiplex PCR, and the TCRdb table lists in-frame clones only, not all of them. The table shows 65,000 to 70,000 clones, with about four fifths occurring only once. Material: peripheral blood. These receptor sequences come from a human donor in a cohort sampled during active COVID-19. CDR3s include the opening cysteine and the closing phenylalanine or tryptophan. Fields, in order: clone size, J gene, V gene, CDR3 protein. Part of the rows lack a size; the others show once, few, many or a class for expanded clones.

>few|TRBJ1-1|TRBV28
CASSVGQGVTEAFF
>many|TRBJ1-4|TRBV7-8
CATRRTPTNEKLFF
>-|TRBJ2-1|TRBV19
CASSLGQGRDEQFF
>-|TRBJ2-2|TRBV5-1
CASGIPSGNAPGELFF
>-|TRBJ2-3|TRBV20-1
CSASGGATSGGGGNTQYF
>-|TRBJ1-2|TRBV3-1/TRBV3-2
CASSQDTNYGYTF
>-|TRBJ1-1|TRBV3-1/TRBV3-2
CASSQEGTGGKAFF
>once|TRBJ1-4|TRBV7-8
CASRDSSTEKLFF
>-|TRBJ2-7|TRBV30
CAWSAGLAGYEQYF
>few|TRBJ2-7|TRBV10-1
CASSRALAGVYEQYF
>-|TRBJ2-1|TRBV19
CASRPTGQFDNEQFF
>few|TRBJ2-3|TRBV10-3
CAISDSSGGLLGPDTQYF
>once|TRBJ2-3|TRBV11-2
CASSLAGILDTQYF
>once|TRBJ2-3|TRBV9
CASSPGTSGGGRDTQYF
>-|TRBJ1-5|TRBV7-9
CASRSTGSNQPQHF
>-|TRBJ1-5|TRBV2
CASSWQSNQPQHF
>-|TRBJ2-2|TRBV5-1
CASGGVRATGELFF
>-|TRBJ1-2|TRBV7-2
CASSLARQTGYGYTF
>-|TRBJ2-1|TRBV29-1
CSVEGQGQGNEQFF
>few|TRBJ2-1|TRBV29-1
CSVDRPGLAGPSSYNEQFF
>-|TRBJ1-1|TRBV18
CASQQGMNTEAFF
>-|TRBJ2-1|TRBV7-2
CASSPGLAGGGEQFF
>-|TRBJ2-7|TRBV3-1/TRBV3-2
CASSQGVVTYEQYF
>-|TRBJ2-7|TRBV18
CASSRPGTSGGPGEQYF
>once|TRBJ1-6|TRBV20-1
CSASSAGDDGSPLHF
>-|TRBJ2-3|TRBV7-2
CASSPWGSGSYTDTQYF
>-|TRBJ2-5|TRBV5-1
CASSLMRAQETQYF
>-|TRBJ2-7|TRBV12-3/TRBV12-4
CASSLGQGRKYF
>-|TRBJ2-2|TRBV29-1
CSAQTGGANTGELFF
>-|TRBJ2-7|TRBV28
CASCSQNEQYF
>-|TRBJ2-2|TRBV19
CASGRASDFTGELFF
>-|TRBJ2-7|TRBV4-1
CASSQVIGEQYF
>-|TRBJ2-3|TRBV10-3
CAISEEGGGLAGALRTDTQYF
>-|TRBJ2-7|TRBV11-2
CASSPDSYEQYF
>-|TRBJ1-1|TRBV18
CASSRGTENTEAFF
>-|TRBJ2-7|TRBV6-5
CASSYFGQGPYEQYF
>-|TRBJ1-2|TRBV7-2
CASSFDQGAYYGYTF
>-|TRBJ2-1|TRBV21-1
CASSKFGDGGVHEQFF
>-|TRBJ2-7|TRBV5-4
CASSWGLAGAGYEQYF
>-|TRBJ2-7|TRBV10-3
CAISGLDRTHSYEQYF
>-|TRBJ2-5|TRBV19
CASKRREAGSPQETQYF
>-|TRBJ1-5|TRBV18
CASSPGAGEQPQHF
>once|TRBJ1-3|TRBV27
CASSAGGPGNTIYF
>-|TRBJ2-5|TRBV28
CASSQRQGRETQYF